This passage covers 6 T cell receptor beta chains from one sample sequenced in a study of human T cells and chemical hapten exposure. A single record per CDR3 protein comes from TCRdb applying MiXCR to the 5' RACE reads. The sample consists of 150,000 or so distinct CDR3 sequences, over 3.5% of them appearing once. Whole blood, unfractionated, served as the material for total RNA extraction. Receptors were obtained from a female donor in good health.

This clonotype came up many times. V usage is TRBV20-1 and J usage is TRBJ1-1, with a weak D call TRBD1 (6 bases). Germline V gives CDR1 DFQATT, CDR2 SNEGSKA (reference sequence). This CDR3 spans 18 amino acids. Trimming pared 0 bases from V and 2 bases from J, leaving 22 bases between. This CDR3 reads CSARDPLTGSDYNTEAFF. CDR3 DNA: TGCAGTGCTAGAGATCCCCTTACAGGGTCGGATTATAACACTGAAGCTTTCTTT.

This clonotype has ten or more counts. V is TRBV7-9 and J is TRBJ1-5; D ambiguous. The V gene lost 5 bases and the J gene lost 9 bases, with 11 bases spanning the gap. The CDR3 length is 12 residues. Germline V gives CDR1 SEHNR, CDR2 FQNEAQ (reference sequence). The CDR3 nucleotides read TGTGCCAGCAGCCCCTCACTGGGGCCCCAGCATTTT. Its protein product is CASSPSLGPQHF.

This clonotype was seen at least ten times. The chain combines TRBV7-2 with TRBJ1-3, with D perhaps matching TRBD1 (5 bases). The V gene lost 1 base and the J gene lost 5 bases, with 6 bases spanning the gap. Germline CDR1 and CDR2: SGHTA and FQGNSA. The CDR3 is 13 amino acids. The CDR3, as DNA: TGTGCCAGCAGCTTAGGACAGAGAAACACCATATATTTT. Translation: CASSLGQRNTIYF.

This clonotype was observed many times. The rearrangement links TRBV2 to TRBJ2-4; no firm D call. This CDR3 is 14 amino acids long. Trimming took 2 bases from V and 8 from J, leaving 13 bases between them. Germline CDR1 SNHLY, CDR2 FYNNEI. DNA of the CDR3: TGTGCCAGCAGTGAATTCGGTATCGTGGACATTCAGTACTTC. Translation gives CASSEFGIVDIQYF.

This clonotype was recorded at least ten times. The chain uses TRBV2 and TRBJ2-7; D is undetermined. Deletions cut 6 bases from V and 0 bases from J, with 9 bases between. This CDR3 comprises 13 residues. Germline assignment: CDR1 SNHLY and CDR2 FYNNEI. This chain's CDR3 is CASRSLSSYEQYF. The CDR3 coding sequence is TGTGCCAGCAGGTCCTTAAGCTCCTACGAGCAGTACTTC. The variable domain in full, with the rest retrieved from reference TRBV2 and TRBJ2-7, is EPEVTQTPSHQVTQMGQEVILRCVPISNHLYFYWYRQILGQKVEFLVSFYNNEISEKSEIFDDQFSVERPDGSNFTLKIRSTKLEDSAMYFCASRSLSSYEQYFGPGTRLTVT.

This clonotype was detected many times. This chain joins TRBV20-1 and TRBJ2-1, with 8 bases fitting TRBD2. This CDR3 contains 15 residues. Unmatched junction bases numbered 11, after V lost 0 bases and J lost 10 bases. From germline, CDR1 is DFQATT and CDR2 SNEGSKA (reference sequence). CDR3 amino acids: CSARDQGLGAGEQFF. In nucleotides, the CDR3 is TGCAGTGCTAGAGATCAGGGACTAGGGGCGGGGGAGCAGTTCTTC.